This T cell receptor beta chain was observed in a study of preoperative IRX-2 immunotherapy in early breast cancer. Assay: immunoSEQ multiplex PCR; the TCRdb copy retains only in-frame clones and omits some. This table holds about 67,000 clones, approximately 94% found once. Treatment: preoperative locoregional IRX-2 cytokine immunotherapy. There are 13 residues in the CDR3. Trimming took 2 bases from V and 7 from J, leaving 12 bases between them. Germline V lookup: CDR1 SEHNR, CDR2 FQNEAQ (reference sequence). The receptor comes from a human donor with breast cancer. This specimen was acquired from a patient treated with IRX-2 immunotherapy. The chain joins TRBV7-9 to TRBJ2-7, with D unresolved. The CDR3 DNA is TGTGCCAGCAGCTTATTCGATGGATTTGAGCAGTACTTC. It yields the protein CASSLFDGFEQYF.